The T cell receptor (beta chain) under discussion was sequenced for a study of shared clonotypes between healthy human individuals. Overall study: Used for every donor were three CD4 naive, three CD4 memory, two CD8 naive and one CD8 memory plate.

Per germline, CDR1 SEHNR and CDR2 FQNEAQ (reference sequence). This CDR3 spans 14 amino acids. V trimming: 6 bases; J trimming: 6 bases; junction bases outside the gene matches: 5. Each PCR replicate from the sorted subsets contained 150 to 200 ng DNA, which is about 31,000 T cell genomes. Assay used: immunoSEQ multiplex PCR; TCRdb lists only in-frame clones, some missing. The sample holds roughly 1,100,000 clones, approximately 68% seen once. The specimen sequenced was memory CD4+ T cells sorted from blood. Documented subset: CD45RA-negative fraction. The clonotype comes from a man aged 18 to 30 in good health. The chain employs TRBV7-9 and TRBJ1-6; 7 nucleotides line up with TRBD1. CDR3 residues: CASRTDRVNSPLHF. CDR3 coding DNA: TGTGCCAGCAGGACCGACAGGGTTAATTCACCCCTCCACTTT. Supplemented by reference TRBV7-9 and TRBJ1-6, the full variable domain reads DTGVSQNPRHKITKRGQNVTFRCDPISEHNRLYWYRQTLGQGPEFLTYFQNEAQLEKSRLLSDRFSAERPKGSFSTLEIQRTEQGDSAMYLCASRTDRVNSPLHFGNGTRLTVT.